This TCR beta chain was sequenced in a study of blood T cell dynamics during melanoma immunotherapy. Study-level background: Metastatic melanoma patients received first-line pembrolizumab or nivolumab plus ipilimumab.

Time point described: pre-treatment baseline. One draw preceded checkpoint blockade; another followed its first cycle at week 3. Disease control meant complete response, partial response or stable disease at 12 weeks. No patient had earlier systemic cancer treatment, concurrent immunosuppressants, or another active cancer. Unmatched junction bases numbered 14, after V lost 4 bases and J lost 7 bases. Germline CDR1 MDHEN, CDR2 SYDVKM. The CDR3 covers 17 residues. The table came from immunoSEQ multiplex PCR; TCRdb's copy has only in-frame clones and leaves some out. The sample has 9,900 or so clones, about nine tenths seen once.

Sequencing used blood, obtained from a patient treated with checkpoint blockade. The chain links TRBV28 to TRBJ1-5, with 9 bases identical to TRBD1. The sequence came from a human donor with melanoma. CDR3 region: CASSYRNTGGKWQPQHF. CDR3 nucleotides: TGTGCCAGCAGTTACCGCAATACAGGGGGCAAGTGGCAGCCCCAGCATTTT.